Sequencing of this TCR beta chain was carried out in a study of shared clonotypes between healthy human individuals. Findings and caveats of the study: Clonotype sharing across donors was expected to vary with sequencing depth.

The CDR3 contains 15 residues. V lost 2 bases and J 2 bases, leaving 9 bases between the germline ends. CDR1 is KGHSH and CDR2 is LQKENI in the germline V gene. Execution of the assay was at deep level. The method was immunoSEQ multiplex PCR; TCRdb's version includes in-frame clones alone and lacks a portion of them. The data contain approximately 530,000 clones, around 95% of them seen just once; the ten biggest clones take up under 0.065%. With regard to this clone: Its antigen is unidentified.

Material: naive CD4+ T cells sorted from blood. Subset given: CD45RA+ positively selected. The TCR comes from a woman aged 25 to 39 in good health. The rearrangement uses TRBV18 and TRBJ2-2, with D hard to call. CDR3 in amino acids: CASSPVAVNTGELFF. The CDR3 nucleotides are TGTGCCAGCTCACCAGTTGCGGTAAACACCGGGGAGCTGTTTTTT. The full variable domain, in which reference TRBV18 and TRBJ2-2 provide the parts outside the CDR3, is NAGVMQNPRHLVRRRGQEARLRCSPMKGHSHVYWYRQLPEEGLKFMVYLQKENIIDESGMPKERFSAEFPKEGPSILRIQQVVRGDSAAYFCASSPVAVNTGELFFGEGSRLTVL.